Sequencing of this T cell receptor beta chain was carried out in a study of blood T cell repertoires in COVID-19. Study overall: Some COVID-19 samples were acute and others convalescent; all came from the United States, Italy and Spain. In each case, the material was cDNA or gDNA derived from T cells, B-cell-depleted T cells, or PBMCs.

Those who participated ranged in age from about 18 to 89 years and resided in around 22 US areas. Cohorts were based on clinical histories the participants reported. Sequencing was performed with immunoSEQ multiplex PCR; in TCRdb, only in-frame clones are kept and a portion is missing. The table records 490,000 or so clones, roughly nine tenths of them present only once. Trimming stripped 1 base from V and 0 bases from J, with 10 bases between. This CDR3 comprises 15 residues. Per the germline V gene, CDR1 is SGHRS and CDR2 is YFSETQ. This TCR came from a woman between 55 and 75 years old who had recovered from COVID-19. The gene calls are TRBV5-1 and TRBJ1-2; D ambiguous. Sequencing was performed on PBMCs or T cells enriched from blood (not recorded which). In DNA form, the CDR3 reads TGCGCCAGCAGCTTGTCGCCGGGTGCTAACTATGGCTACACCTTC. This codes for CASSLSPGANYGYTF.